The 11 T cell receptor beta chains below come from one sample, sequenced in a study of T cells in localized non-small cell lung cancer. Data came from immunoSEQ multiplex PCR; TCRdb stores just in-frame clones and leaves some out. The repertoire has tens of thousands of clones, 92% of them found once; the top ten carry around 2.1%. Sequences were derived from peripheral blood, sampled before any cancer treatment. The source of these receptors is a female donor aged 60 or older with stage I lung adenocarcinoma.

V gene TRBV19 combines with J gene TRBJ1-2; D is possibly TRBD1 (6 bases). The germline gives CDR1 LNHDA, CDR2 SQIVND (reference sequence). V lost 7 bases and J 4 bases, leaving 25 bases between the germline ends. The CDR3 extends over 17 amino acids. DNA of the CDR3: TGTGCCAGTACCCCTCAGGCCGGGGGGCTGTTAGGCTATGGCTACACCTTC. As protein: CASTPQAGGLLGYGYTF.

The CDR3 nucleotides read TGTGCCAGCAGCTTCTCAGGATCAGAAAACATTCAGTACTTC. This sequence encodes CASSFSGSENIQYF. V gene TRBV7-2 combines with J gene TRBJ2-4; no clear D. CDR1 is SGHTA and CDR2 is FQGNSA in the germline V gene. This CDR3 is built from 14 residues. V was clipped by 3 bases and J by 5 bases, with 11 bases between them.

This chain joins TRBV30 and TRBJ2-5; a possible D gene is TRBD1 (6 bases). CDR1 is GTSNPN, CDR2 SVGIG, per germline (reference sequence). The CDR3 sequence is 13 residues long. Trimming removed 1 base at V and 6 bases at J, with 12 bases between. CDR3 sequence (DNA): TGTGCCTGGAGTGGAACTAGGGGGAAGACCCAGTACTTC. Protein product: CAWSGTRGKTQYF.

V usage is TRBV25-1 and J usage is TRBJ2-7; the D call may be TRBD1 or TRBD2 (5 bases each). The V and J ends lost 8 bases and 4 bases respectively, with 18 bases between them. There are 14 residues in the CDR3. CDR1 is MGHDK and CDR2 is SYGVNS in the germline V gene. The CDR3 nucleotides read TGTGCCAGCGTTAAAGAGGGACGACGGTACGAGCAGTACTTC. Protein sequence: CASVKEGRRYEQYF.

The CDR3 nucleotides read TGTGCCTGGAGCAGACAAGGGGTCACTGAAGCTTTCTTT. This encodes CAWSRQGVTEAFF. This chain joins TRBV30 and TRBJ1-1; tentatively, D is TRBD1 (5 bases). The CDR3 is 13 residues long. Trimming removed 3 bases at V and 4 bases at J, with 12 bases between. Germline CDR1 is GTSNPN and CDR2 is SVGIG (reference sequence).

CDR3 loop: CASPRGTGNTDTQYF. The CDR3 DNA sequence: TGTGCCAGCCCAAGGGGGACAGGAAACACAGATACGCAGTATTTT. The J gene is TRBJ2-3, the V gene TRBV2; 8 nucleotides align to TRBD1. The CDR3 is made up of 15 amino acids. Germline V gene sequence: CDR1 SNHLY, CDR2 FYNNEI. V gave up 8 bases and J gave up 2 bases; unmatched junction bases: 9. The full variable domain, in which reference TRBV2 and TRBJ2-3 provide the parts outside the CDR3, is EPEVTQTPSHQVTQMGQEVILRCVPISNHLYFYWYRQILGQKVEFLVSFYNNEISEKSEIFDDQFSVERPDGSNFTLKIRSTKLEDSAMYFCASPRGTGNTDTQYFGPGTRLTVL.

This clone has a single count. This chain connects TRBV9 to TRBJ1-1, with TRBD1 identical over 7 bases. This CDR3 is built from 15 residues. The germline V gene has CDR1 SGDLS and CDR2 YYNGEE. The trim removed 0 bases at V and 11 bases at J, leaving 13 bases unmatched. The CDR3 coding sequence is TGTGCCAGCAGCGTAGGTGAGGGGGCAAGGCTAGACGCTTTCTTT. As protein: CASSVGEGARLDAFF.

This clone has only one observation. V is TRBV18 and J is TRBJ2-6; no clear D gene. Germline CDR1 is KGHSH and CDR2 is LQKENI. V lost 6 bases and J 0 bases, leaving 9 bases between the germline ends. The CDR3 has 15 amino acids. CDR3 protein: CASSSGGSGANVLTF. The CDR3 DNA sequence: TGTGCCAGCTCGTCCGGTGGCTCTGGGGCCAACGTCCTGACTTTC.

This clone was detected only a few times. The chain uses TRBV19 and TRBJ2-6; the D gene is possibly TRBD1 (5 bases). The CDR3 is 17 residues long. Between the trimmed V and J ends, which lost 7 bases and 0 bases, there was a span of 16 bases. From germline, CDR1 is LNHDA and CDR2 SQIVND (reference sequence). The CDR3 protein is CASTPGQGFSGANVLTF. Written as DNA, the CDR3 is TGTGCCAGTACGCCGGGTCAGGGTTTCTCTGGGGCCAACGTCCTGACTTTC.

The rearrangement joins TRBV6-6 to TRBJ1-6, with D tentatively TRBD1 (6 bases). The CDR3 consists of 16 residues. Germline V CDR1 and CDR2: MNHNY, SVGAGI (reference sequence). Deletions cut 8 bases from V and 8 bases from J, with 22 bases between. The CDR3 loop is CASGSLGVQGDSPLHF. Here the CDR3 DNA reads TGTGCCAGCGGTTCGTTGGGTGTACAGGGAGATTCACCCCTCCACTTT.

This chain uses TRBV27 with TRBJ1-1; 7 bases are shared with TRBD1. The length of the CDR3 is 14 residues. The V gene's germline CDR1 is MNHEY and CDR2 SMNVEV (reference sequence). V trimming: 5 bases; J trimming: 0 bases; junction bases outside the gene matches: 3. Here the CDR3 DNA reads TGTGCCAGCAGTCCGGGACAGATGAACACTGAAGCTTTCTTT. Its translation: CASSPGQMNTEAFF.